Listed below are T cell receptor beta chains from one sample, sequenced in a study of blood T cell repertoires in COVID-19. Here immunoSEQ multiplex PCR was the method, and the copy in TCRdb shows in-frame clones only, minus some. The sample lists roughly 260,000 clones; roughly 80% were seen once. Sequencing used peripheral blood. These receptors all stem from a woman aged 80 or older with active or convalescent COVID-19. Both conserved end residues are part of each CDR3. A D gene is named only where the DNA matches it firmly. The size of a clone is reported for some rows only, either as once, few or many, or as a class for expanded clones.

v_gene: TRBV7-6; j_gene: TRBJ2-1; d_gene: TRBD1; abundance: .; CDR3nt: TGTGCCAGCAGCTTAGCGACCGGGACAGTCTCCTACAATGAGCAGTTCTTC; CDR3aa: CASSLATGTVSYNEQFF
v_gene: TRBV3-1/TRBV3-2; j_gene: TRBJ1-1; d_gene: .; abundance: .; CDR3nt: TGTGCCAGCAGCCGGTTTAGAACGGAAGCTTTCTTT; CDR3aa: CASSRFRTEAFF
v_gene: TRBV27; j_gene: TRBJ1-2; d_gene: TRBD1; abundance: .; CDR3nt: TGTGCCAGCGGGAGACAGGGGACGAACTATGGCTACACCTTC; CDR3aa: CASGRQGTNYGYTF
v_gene: TRBV30; j_gene: TRBJ2-7; d_gene: TRBD2; abundance: .; CDR3nt: TGTGCCTGGAGTGTAGGTGGGGGGGCCTACGAGCAGTACTTC; CDR3aa: CAWSVGGGAYEQYF
v_gene: TRBV18; j_gene: TRBJ2-3; d_gene: TRBD1; abundance: .; CDR3nt: TGTGCCAGCTCACTACAGGGGGCTTTAACAGATACGCAGTATTTT; CDR3aa: CASSLQGALTDTQYF
v_gene: TRBV5-1; j_gene: TRBJ2-7; d_gene: TRBD2; abundance: once; CDR3nt: TGCGCCAGCAAATGGACTAGCGGGAGTACCTCCTACGAGCAGTACTTC; CDR3aa: CASKWTSGSTSYEQYF
v_gene: TRBV30; j_gene: TRBJ2-1; d_gene: TRBD2; abundance: .; CDR3nt: TGTGCCTGGAGTATGACTAGCGCCGGGGAGCAGTTCTTC; CDR3aa: CAWSMTSAGEQFF
v_gene: TRBV19; j_gene: TRBJ2-1; d_gene: TRBD2; abundance: .; CDR3nt: TGTGCCAGTAGTATAGGTACCACTAGCGCCATAATGAGAGAGCAGTTCTTC; CDR3aa: CASSIGTTSAIMREQFF
v_gene: TRBV10-3; j_gene: TRBJ2-7; d_gene: .; abundance: .; CDR3nt: TGTGCCATCAGTGAGTCCACATACCCGGAGCAGTACTTC; CDR3aa: CAISESTYPEQYF
v_gene: TRBV18; j_gene: TRBJ1-2; d_gene: .; abundance: once; CDR3nt: TGTGCCAGCTCGCCAGGACAGTCAAACTATGGCTACACCTTC; CDR3aa: CASSPGQSNYGYTF
v_gene: TRBV15; j_gene: TRBJ2-1; d_gene: TRBD1; abundance: .; CDR3nt: TGTGCCACCAGCAGAGGGGGACAGGTACGGAGTGAGCAGTTCTTC; CDR3aa: CATSRGGQVRSEQFF
v_gene: TRBV18; j_gene: TRBJ2-4; d_gene: TRBD2; abundance: .; CDR3nt: TGTGCCAGCTCCCGTGGGGGGGACAAAAACATTCAGTACTTC; CDR3aa: CASSRGGDKNIQYF
v_gene: TRBV29-1; j_gene: TRBJ2-3; d_gene: TRBD2; abundance: few; CDR3nt: TGCAGCGTTGAAGAACTAGCGGGAGGCACAGATACGCAGTATTTT; CDR3aa: CSVEELAGGTDTQYF
v_gene: TRBV28; j_gene: TRBJ1-1; d_gene: TRBD1; abundance: .; CDR3nt: TGTGCCAGCACGGACAGGGTCACTGAAGCTTTCTTT; CDR3aa: CASTDRVTEAFF
v_gene: TRBV13; j_gene: TRBJ1-1; d_gene: TRBD1; abundance: .; CDR3nt: TGTGCCAGCAGACCACGAGGGGACAGGCGGTACACTGAAGCTTTCTTT; CDR3aa: CASRPRGDRRYTEAFF
v_gene: TRBV30; j_gene: TRBJ2-3; d_gene: .; abundance: .; CDR3nt: TGTGCCTGGAGTTCGGTGGGACTTCGCACAGATACGCAGTATTTT; CDR3aa: CAWSSVGLRTDTQYF
v_gene: TRBV7-9; j_gene: TRBJ1-4; d_gene: .; abundance: .; CDR3nt: TGTGCCAGCAGCTCTTGGTTACCGACCCAGGGTGAAAAACTGTTTTTT; CDR3aa: CASSSWLPTQGEKLFF
v_gene: TRBV25-1; j_gene: TRBJ1-5; d_gene: TRBD1; abundance: .; CDR3nt: TGTGCCAGCCCAGAGGACAGGCTCAATCAGCCCCAGCATTTT; CDR3aa: CASPEDRLNQPQHF
v_gene: TRBV19; j_gene: TRBJ1-5; d_gene: TRBD1; abundance: .; CDR3nt: TGTGCCAGTAGTACGACAGGGGGCATGAGCAATCAGCCCCAGCATTTT; CDR3aa: CASSTTGGMSNQPQHF
v_gene: TRBV14; j_gene: TRBJ2-7; d_gene: .; abundance: .; CDR3nt: TGTGCCAGCAGCCCCAGGGTGGAATCCTACGAGCAGTACTTC; CDR3aa: CASSPRVESYEQYF
v_gene: TRBV19; j_gene: TRBJ2-7; d_gene: TRBD1; abundance: .; CDR3nt: TGTGCCAGTAGCCAGCGGGACAGGGGACAAGCGGGAACCTACGAGCAGTACTTC; CDR3aa: CASSQRDRGQAGTYEQYF
v_gene: TRBV19; j_gene: TRBJ2-5; d_gene: TRBD1; abundance: .; CDR3nt: TGTGCCAGTAGTAGAGACAGGGGAATTAGGGAGACCCAGTACTTC; CDR3aa: CASSRDRGIRETQYF
v_gene: TRBV29-1; j_gene: TRBJ2-1; d_gene: .; abundance: .; CDR3nt: TGCAGCGTTACCACTAGTGGCAATGAGCAGTTCTTC; CDR3aa: CSVTTSGNEQFF